The 24 T cell receptor beta chains presented below share a single source sample, sequenced in a study of blood T cell repertoires in COVID-19. Clones were sequenced by immunoSEQ multiplex PCR, and TCRdb holds only the in-frame ones, with some missing. Here the sample spans 70,000 to 95,000 clones, around nine tenths being singletons. The sample was peripheral blood. These receptors came from a man aged 50-59 years with acute or convalescent COVID-19.

This sequence joins TRBV5-5 and TRBJ2-7; no firm D call. V lost 2 bases and J lost 2, with 11 bases in between. Germline lookup yields CDR1 SGHKS and CDR2 YYEKEE (reference sequence). The CDR3 spans 14 residues. CDR3 nucleotide sequence: TGTGCCAGCAGCTTAGAGATAGCCCCCTACGAGCAGTACGTC. Protein sequence: CASSLEIAPYEQYV.

The rearrangement joins TRBV28 to TRBJ1-3; D is unclear. The CDR3 length is 13 residues. Trimming pared 8 bases from V and 3 bases from J, leaving 11 bases between. Germline V gene lookup returns CDR1 MDHEN and CDR2 SYDVKM. Here the CDR3 reads CASLAAVGNTIYF. Written as DNA, the CDR3 is TGTGCCAGCCTCGCGGCAGTTGGAAACACCATATATTTT.

The CDR3 DNA is TGTGCCAGCAGTTCCCTCGGAGGGATACCGGCGAACACTGAAGCTTTCTTT. Translation gives CASSSLGGIPANTEAFF. The genes are TRBV27 and TRBJ1-1; D unresolved. With 4 bases removed from V and 1 base from J, the gap between germline ends came to 19 bases. Germline V gene lookup returns CDR1 MNHEY and CDR2 SMNVEV (reference sequence). This CDR3 contains 17 residues.

The chain employs TRBV4-1 and TRBJ2-1; tentative D call: TRBD2 (7 bases). This CDR3 has 16 residues. The V end was cut by 4 bases, the J end by 8 bases, with 21 bases between. The V gene's germline CDR1 is MGHRA and CDR2 YSYEKL. CDR3 nucleotides: TGCGCCAGCAGCCCGCGAGGGGGAGGGGTAGACTATGAGCAGTTCTTC. Translated: CASSPRGGGVDYEQFF.

This chain connects TRBV7-8 to TRBJ2-3, with TRBD2 matching over 9 bases. The CDR3 is made up of 16 amino acids. Germline V gives CDR1 SGHVS, CDR2 FQNEAQ. V was clipped by 1 base and J by 0 bases; unmatched bases: 2. CDR3 coding DNA: TGTGCCAGCAGCTTAGTTAGCGGGGGTAGCACAGATACGCAGTATTTT. It codes for CASSLVSGGSTDTQYF.

The CDR3 reads CASSSLRGLTGVADTQYF. The DNA of the CDR3 is TGTGCCAGCAGCTCACTAAGGGGCCTGACAGGGGTGGCAGATACGCAGTATTTT. The rearrangement links TRBV11-2 to TRBJ2-3; TRBD1 agrees at 8 bases. The junction had 16 bases not matched to a gene; V was cut back by 4 bases and J by 4 bases. The CDR3 totals 18 residues. Germline V gene data show CDR1 as SGHAT and CDR2 as FQNNGV.

The rearrangement joins TRBV18 to TRBJ1-1, with 7 bases aligning to TRBD1. V shed 3 bases and J 6 bases; nucleotides not matched to a gene: 7. The CDR3 is 14 residues long. Germline V gene sequence: CDR1 KGHSH, CDR2 LQKENI. The CDR3 loop is CASSPVDRPAEAFF. The CDR3 region has the DNA TGTGCCAGCTCACCCGTGGACAGGCCCGCTGAAGCTTTCTTT.

This chain connects TRBV5-6 to TRBJ1-5; TRBD1 matches 7 bases. Losses at the gene ends were 2 bases for V and 4 bases for J; bases not matched to a gene: 3. The germline V gene has CDR1 SGHDT and CDR2 YYEEEE. The CDR3 is made up of 14 amino acids. For the CDR3, the DNA is TGTGCCAGCAGCTTACAGGGGAGGAATCAGCCCCAGCATTTT. It yields the protein CASSLQGRNQPQHF.

The genes are TRBV5-1 and TRBJ2-3; TRBD2 is a possible D gene (6 bases). Trimming pared 4 bases from V and 6 bases from J, leaving 15 bases between. Germline values: CDR1 SGHRS, CDR2 YFSETQ. This CDR3 spans 14 amino acids. This chain's CDR3 is CASSPGTGADTQYF. The CDR3 bases are TGCGCCAGCAGCCCTGGGACTGGGGCCGATACGCAGTATTTT.

The CDR3 is CASSLRAGVTDTQYF. The CDR3 bases are TGTGCCAGCAGCTTACGGGCGGGAGTTACAGATACGCAGTATTTT. The chain combines TRBV7-2 with TRBJ2-3, with TRBD2 matching over 7 bases. After removal of 2 bases from V and 3 bases from J, the junction contained 5 bases not matched to a gene. Germline V CDR1 and CDR2: SGHTA, FQGNSA. The CDR3 has 15 residues.

V usage is TRBV5-5 and J usage is TRBJ1-1, with D unclear. Germline loops: CDR1 SGHKS, CDR2 YYEKEE (reference sequence). The ends were cut back, 0 bases at V and 0 bases at J, with 6 bases in the middle. The CDR3 extends over 14 amino acids. The chain's CDR3 is CASSLGQVNTEAFF. The DNA for the CDR3 is TGTGCCAGCAGCTTGGGCCAGGTGAACACTGAAGCTTTCTTT.

The V and J genes are TRBV28 and TRBJ1-4; 8 bases line up with TRBD1. CDR3 length: 16 residues. The V and J ends lost 8 bases and 7 bases, in that order; junction bases with no gene match: 15. The germline gives CDR1 MDHEN, CDR2 SYDVKM. The CDR3, as DNA: TGTGCCAGCGGGGGGACAGGCTCCCTTGGGAGTGAAAAACTGTTTTTT. It translates to CASGGTGSLGSEKLFF.

The chain uses TRBV25-1 and TRBJ2-5; 10 bases agree with TRBD2. The CDR3 totals 14 residues. CDR1 MGHDK and CDR2 SYGVNS come from the germline V gene. The junction had 4 bases not matched to a gene; V was cut back by 4 bases and J by 5 bases. The CDR3 spells CASSALAGGETQYF. The CDR3 nucleotides are TGTGCCAGCAGTGCCTTAGCGGGGGGCGAGACCCAGTACTTC.

V is TRBV6-2 or TRBV6-3 and J is TRBJ2-1, with TRBD2 identical over 7 bases. This CDR3 is built from 18 residues. From germline, CDR1 is MNHEY and CDR2 SVGEGT. J gave up 3 bases and V 0 bases, and 11 bases lay outside the gene matches. The CDR3: CASSYSLGRGNFYNEQFF. CDR3 nucleotides: TGTGCCAGCAGTTACTCGTTAGGGCGGGGGAACTTCTACAATGAGCAGTTCTTC.

This clone was seen a few times. The V call is TRBV19, the J call TRBJ2-1; possibly TRBD2 for D (6 bases). CDR3 length equals 16 residues. Deletions cut 3 bases from V and 3 bases from J, with 15 bases between. Per the germline V gene, CDR1 is LNHDA and CDR2 is SQIVND (reference sequence). DNA for the CDR3: TGTGCCAGTAGTATTACTGGTAGCGGAAACTACAATGAGCAGTTCTTC. This sequence encodes CASSITGSGNYNEQFF.

The chain joins TRBV5-1 to TRBJ1-1; 9 bases agree with TRBD1. The J segment lost 6 bases and the V segment lost 2 bases, leaving 11 bases of the junction unmatched. CDR1 and CDR2 from the germline V gene are SGHRS and YFSETQ. There are 16 residues in the CDR3. The CDR3 protein is CASSFGQGKADAEAFF. CDR3 DNA sequence: TGCGCCAGCAGCTTTGGACAGGGGAAGGCGGACGCTGAAGCTTTCTTT.

V and J are TRBV7-3 and TRBJ1-1, with a possible D match to TRBD1 (6 bases). V was clipped by 3 bases and J by 3 bases, with 11 bases between them. Germline V lookup: CDR1 SGHTA, CDR2 FQGTGA. The CDR3 consists of 14 residues. The CDR3 sequence: CASSFKGGDTEAFF. Written as DNA, the CDR3 is TGTGCCAGCAGCTTTAAAGGGGGAGACACTGAAGCTTTCTTT.

This chain joins TRBV5-1 and TRBJ2-2; D gene uncertain. V shed 4 bases and J shed 1 base, with 11 bases lying between them. The CDR3 extends over 15 amino acids. CDR1 is SGHRS and CDR2 is YFSETQ in the germline V gene. This CDR3 is CASSRAPENTGELFF. The CDR3 DNA follows: TGCGCCAGCAGCCGTGCCCCAGAGAACACCGGGGAGCTGTTTTTT. The variable domain in full, with the rest retrieved from reference TRBV5-1 and TRBJ2-2, is KAGVTQTPRYLIKTRGQQVTLSCSPISGHRSVSWYQQTPGQGLQFLFEYFSETQRNKGNFPGRFSGRQFSNSRSEMNVSTLELGDSALYLCASSRAPENTGELFFGEGSRLTVL.

The V gene is TRBV27, the J gene TRBJ1-1, with D possibly matching TRBD1 (6 bases). The CDR3 extends over 13 amino acids. Germline CDR1 and CDR2: MNHEY and SMNVEV (reference sequence). Between the trimmed V and J ends, which lost 6 bases and 10 bases, there was a span of 18 bases. In DNA, the CDR3 is TGTGCCAGCAGCCAAGCCAACAGGGAAGGAGCTTTCTTT. This codes for CASSQANREGAFF.

The chain joins TRBV11-2 to TRBJ2-1, with 10 bases aligning to TRBD1. There are 15 residues in the CDR3. The V gene end was trimmed by 7 bases and the J gene end by 6 bases; junction bases not matched to a gene: 9. Germline assignment: CDR1 SGHAT and CDR2 FQNNGV. CDR3 residues: CASIPDRGPSNEQFF. For the CDR3, the DNA is TGTGCCAGCATACCCGACAGGGGGCCATCCAATGAGCAGTTCTTC.

The J gene is TRBJ2-1, the V gene TRBV6-6; perhaps TRBD2 as D (6 bases). Germline assignment: CDR1 MNHNY and CDR2 SVGAGI (reference sequence). The CDR3 contains 13 residues. V was trimmed by 2 bases and J by 10 bases, leaving 12 bases between them. The CDR3 is CASSYSFGGEQFF. DNA of the CDR3: TGTGCCAGCAGTTACAGCTTTGGGGGGGAGCAGTTCTTC.

The chain carries TRBV7-2 and TRBJ2-1; 14 nucleotides match TRBD2. This CDR3 spans 17 amino acids. Losses at the gene ends were 4 bases for V and 7 bases for J; bases not matched to a gene: 9. Germline CDR1 is SGHTA and CDR2 is FQGNSA. DNA for the CDR3: TGTGCCAGCAGCTCTCGACTAGCGGGGGGGAGTCGAAATGAGCAGTTCTTC. Its translation: CASSSRLAGGSRNEQFF.

This clone was counted a single time. The CDR3 is CASSWIGGQVDTGELFF. CDR3 in DNA: TGTGCCAGCAGCTGGATTGGGGGACAGGTCGACACCGGGGAGCTGTTTTTT. The chain couples TRBV14 to TRBJ2-2; the match to TRBD1 covers 8 bases. Germline-derived CDR1 and CDR2 are SGHDN and FVKESK. With 5 bases clipped from V and 3 bases from J, the junction kept 11 bases outside the gene matches. This CDR3 comprises 17 residues.

This CDR3 is CASSTKNRGNQPQHF. The CDR3 DNA follows: TGTGCCAGTAGTACCAAGAACAGGGGCAATCAGCCCCAGCATTTT. The chain has TRBV19 and TRBJ1-5; D may be TRBD1 (6 bases). V was shortened by 4 bases and J by 2 bases, with 12 bases between the two germline ends. CDR1 is LNHDA and CDR2 is SQIVND in the germline V gene (reference sequence). CDR3 size: 15 residues.